What follows are 5 T cell receptor beta chains derived from one specimen sequenced in a study of cytomegalovirus exposure and HLA in healthy donors. This PCR relied on a set of 60 Vbeta primers and 13 Jbeta primers. This table comes from immunoSEQ multiplex PCR, and its TCRdb copy is limited to in-frame clones, with some not included. Found here are tens of thousands of clones, around 64% of them singletons; the top ten hold about 20%. Sequenced: PBMCs. Every receptor here comes from a man aged 35 to 55 in good health and CMV-seropositive.

V is TRBV9 and J is TRBJ1-1; tentative D call: TRBD1 (5 bases). CDR1 SGDLS and CDR2 YYNGEE come from the germline V gene. Trimming left V 3 bases short and J 6 bases short, with 15 bases between. CDR3 length equals 14 residues. CDR3 DNA sequence: TGTGCCAGCAGCGCCGAGGGACTGGGCGCTGAAGCTTTCTTT. Residues: CASSAEGLGAEAFF.

V gene TRBV2 combines with J gene TRBJ2-7; TRBD1 agrees at 8 bases. The CDR3 has 14 residues. V dropped 3 bases and J dropped 2; count of bases not matched to a gene: 3. Per germline, CDR1 SNHLY and CDR2 FYNNEI. The CDR3 DNA is TGTGCCAGCAGTGATGGACAGGGCCCCTACGAGCAGTACTTC. Protein: CASSDGQGPYEQYF.

This chain joins TRBV5-4 and TRBJ2-7; 10 bases line up with TRBD2. The CDR3 is made up of 16 amino acids. V lost 4 bases, J lost 4 bases, and 11 bases stayed unmatched. In germline, CDR1 is SGHNT, CDR2 YYREEE (reference sequence). CDR3 coding DNA: TGTGCCAGCAGCCTTACGACAGCGGGGGGGCCGTACGAGCAGTACTTC. It is translated as CASSLTTAGGPYEQYF. The whole variable domain, filled in from reference TRBV5-4 and TRBJ2-7, reads ETGVTQSPTHLIKTRGQQVTLRCSSQSGHNTVSWYQQALGQGPQFIFQYYREEENGRGNFPPRFSGLQFPNYSSELNVNALELDDSALYLCASSLTTAGGPYEQYFGPGTRLTVT.

This chain connects TRBV7-9 to TRBJ2-3, with 8 nucleotides matching TRBD2. With 5 bases clipped from V and 2 bases from J, the junction kept 3 bases outside the gene matches. This CDR3 has 14 amino acids. Germline V gene sequence: CDR1 SEHNR, CDR2 FQNEAQ (reference sequence). The DNA of the CDR3 is TGTGCCAGCAGCGAGCGGGGGTTCACAGATACGCAGTATTTT. Encoded protein: CASSERGFTDTQYF. The variable domain in full, with the rest retrieved from reference TRBV7-9 and TRBJ2-3, is DTGVSQNPRHKITKRGQNVTFRCDPISEHNRLYWYRQTLGQGPEFLTYFQNEAQLEKSRLLSDRFSAERPKGSFSTLEIQRTEQGDSAMYLCASSERGFTDTQYFGPGTRLTVL.

As to this clone: In the same sample, other DNA sequences code for this CDR3. This chain connects TRBV11-3 to TRBJ2-7, with 8 bases that match TRBD2. V shed 2 bases, J shed 0 bases, and the junction held 0 bases outside the gene matches. The V gene's germline CDR1 is SGHNT and CDR2 YENEEA. There are 14 residues in the CDR3. This CDR3 is CASSLSGGSYEQYF. CDR3 in DNA: TGTGCCAGCAGCTTAAGCGGGGGCTCCTACGAGCAGTACTTC. Supplemented by reference TRBV11-3 and TRBJ2-7, the full variable domain reads EAGVVQSPRYKIIEKKQPVAFWCNPISGHNTLYWYLQNLGQGPELLIRYENEEAVDDSQLPKDRFSAERLKGVDSTLKIQPAELGDSAVYLCASSLSGGSYEQYFGPGTRLTVT.